Sequencing of this T cell receptor (beta chain) was carried out in a study of T cells in Graves' hyperthyroidism and ophthalmopathy. This clonotype was seen at least ten times. Antigen: not known. Between the trimmed V and J ends, which lost 5 bases and 0 bases, there was a span of 12 bases. This CDR3 contains 15 residues. Per the germline V gene, CDR1 is MNHNS and CDR2 is SASEGT. Amplified regions were TCR beta CDR3 sequences from RNA transcripts. HTBI primers drove first-round RT-PCR of the TCR CDR3. TCRdb ran MiXCR on the multiplex PCR reads and lists one entry per CDR3 protein. The profile covers 250,000 or so distinct CDR3 sequences, with 13% to 15% appearing a single time and 30% taken by the ten largest. Fresh peripheral blood, under 13 ml, was the source of the PBMCs. General study points: Ophthalmopathy could be told apart from stable hyperthyroidism with a 13 V-J model.

The clonotype comes from a woman aged 50 to 60 with Graves' hyperthyroidism that later progressed to Graves' ophthalmopathy. The source material was blood. The V gene is TRBV6-1, the J gene TRBJ2-3; D is ambiguous. As DNA, the CDR3 is TGTGCCAGCAGTCACGCAGACTTCAGCACAGATACGCAGTATTTT. It is translated as CASSHADFSTDTQYF.